This entry lists 22 T cell receptor beta chains sequenced from one sample in a study of blood T cells in healthy people across ages. Alongside a J-beta primer mix, a sample-barcoded 5' primer served in a second PCR lasting about 7 to 12 cycles. TCRdb itself ran the 5' RACE reads through MiXCR, one entry per CDR3 protein. The sample lists 780,000 or so distinct CDR3 sequences, 56% occurring once. Material for sequencing was blood. The receptors stem from a man aged 35-49 years in good health.

The chain combines TRBV10-2 with TRBJ2-3, with D tentatively TRBD1 or TRBD2 (5 bases each). CDR3 size: 12 residues. Trimming took off 0 bases at V and 10 bases at J, with 8 bases between the two ends. Germline lookup yields CDR1 WSHSY and CDR2 SAAADI. CDR3 nucleotide sequence: TGCGCCAGCAGTGAGTCGAGGGGATCGCAGTATTTT. Translating gives CASSESRGSQYF.

The chain is built from TRBV7-3 and TRBJ2-3; TRBD2 aligns across 9 bases. Germline V lookup: CDR1 SGHTA, CDR2 FQGTGA. V was clipped by 5 bases and J by 0 bases; unmatched bases: 24. There are 22 residues in the CDR3. In DNA, the CDR3 is TGTGCCAGCAGCCCCATTTATGGGGACTTAAGCGGGGGGCCAACTAGCACAGATACGCAGTATTTT. This sequence encodes CASSPIYGDLSGGPTSTDTQYF.

The chain employs TRBV7-9 and TRBJ2-7; the match to TRBD1 covers 7 bases. Losses at the gene ends were 4 bases for V and 1 base for J; bases not matched to a gene: 4. CDR1 is SEHNR, CDR2 FQNEAQ, per germline (reference sequence). The CDR3 loop spans 14 amino acids. CDR3 DNA: TGTGCCAGCAGCTCGGGACAGAAGTCCTACGAGCAGTACTTC. Translated: CASSSGQKSYEQYF.

V usage is TRBV3-1 and J usage is TRBJ2-7; 8 nucleotides agree with TRBD1. The J call may be faulty, since TRBJ2-5 better matches the DNA end. The CDR3 covers 15 residues. From germline, CDR1 is LGHDT and CDR2 YNNKEL (reference sequence). The CDR3 region is CASSQDLGQGETQYF. The CDR3 nucleotides read TGTGCCAGCAGCCAAGATCTCGGACAGGGAGAGACCCAGTACTTC.

The rearrangement joins TRBV19 to TRBJ2-1; D unclear. The germline gives CDR1 LNHDA, CDR2 SQIVND (reference sequence). The CDR3 has 11 amino acids. The V end lost 1 base, the J end lost 10 bases, and 5 bases lay between the germline ends. Here the CDR3 reads CASSIGGEQFF. The CDR3 coding sequence is TGTGCCAGTAGTATAGGAGGCGAGCAGTTCTTC.

The CDR3 DNA is TGCAGTGCTAGAGTCGACCCGAGCTCCTACGAGCAGTACTTC. Encoded protein: CSARVDPSSYEQYF. V and J are TRBV20-1 and TRBJ2-7; D not resolved. The CDR3 totals 14 residues. Germline V gives CDR1 DFQATT, CDR2 SNEGSKA (reference sequence). The V gene lost 1 base and the J gene lost 0 bases, with 10 bases spanning the gap.

This clonotype has a handful of counts. The rearrangement joins TRBV12-3 or TRBV12-4 to TRBJ2-7; 11 bases match TRBD1. This CDR3 has 14 amino acids. After removal of 5 bases from V and 7 bases from J, the junction contained 7 bases not matched to a gene. CDR3 sequence reads: CASSPPDRGREQYF. DNA of the CDR3: TGTGCCAGCAGTCCCCCGGACAGGGGGCGTGAGCAGTACTTC.

This clonotype was detected only a few times. The V call is TRBV4-1, the J call TRBJ2-7; 7 bases align to TRBD2. V shed 2 bases and J 6 bases; nucleotides not matched to a gene: 7. Looked up from germline, CDR1 is MGHRA and CDR2 is YSYEKL. The CDR3 loop spans 14 amino acids. Here the CDR3 reads CASSQLAGVGEQYF. For the CDR3, the DNA is TGCGCCAGCAGCCAACTGGCGGGAGTGGGCGAGCAGTACTTC.

This sequence joins TRBV3-1 and TRBJ2-3, with D hard to call. The V and J ends lost 6 bases and 2 bases respectively, with 9 bases between them. The CDR3 length is 13 residues. The V gene's germline CDR1 is LGHDT and CDR2 YNNKEL (reference sequence). CDR3 DNA: TGTGCCAGCAGAACCTTGAACACAGATACGCAGTATTTT. Its protein is CASRTLNTDTQYF.

This clonotype has more than one count but fewer than ten. The rearrangement uses TRBV4-2 and TRBJ2-7; D gene ambiguous. Trimming shortened V by 0 bases and J by 3 bases, and 18 bases separated the two germline ends. The CDR3 spans 17 residues. CDR1 is LGHNA and CDR2 is YNFKEQ in the germline V gene. This chain's CDR3 is CASSQDISFGGSYEQYF. The CDR3 region has the DNA TGTGCCAGCAGCCAAGATATTAGTTTCGGCGGAAGCTACGAGCAGTACTTC.

The chain couples TRBV11-3 to TRBJ2-3, with 7 bases aligning to TRBD2. V lost 6 bases, J lost 2 bases, and 8 bases stayed unmatched. Germline V gene data show CDR1 as SGHNT and CDR2 as YENEEA. The CDR3 spans 15 residues. CDR3 region: CASSWSAGNTDTQYF. CDR3 coding DNA: TGTGCCAGCAGTTGGTCAGCGGGAAACACAGATACGCAGTATTTT.

The rearrangement joins TRBV5-1 to TRBJ2-7; 9 nucleotides line up with TRBD1. CDR1 is SGHRS and CDR2 is YFSETQ in the germline V gene. J lost 2 bases, V lost 5 bases, and 5 bases had no gene match. The CDR3 is 14 residues long. The CDR3 reads CASRPGTGTYEQYF. CDR3 DNA sequence: TGCGCCAGCAGACCCGGGACAGGGACCTACGAGCAGTACTTC. The full variable domain, its missing parts supplied by reference TRBV5-1 and TRBJ2-7, is KAGVTQTPRYLIKTRGQQVTLSCSPISGHRSVSWYQQTPGQGLQFLFEYFSETQRNKGNFPGRFSGRQFSNSRSEMNVSTLELGDSALYLCASRPGTGTYEQYFGPGTRLTVT.

The genes are TRBV28 and TRBJ2-3, with D possibly being TRBD1 (6 bases). This CDR3 region has 13 residues. Germline V gene sequence: CDR1 MDHEN, CDR2 SYDVKM. V lost 2 bases to trimming and J lost 5 bases, with 8 bases between them. The CDR3 DNA is TGTGCCAGCAGTTTAGTAGGGGGAGATACGCAGTATTTT. It encodes CASSLVGGDTQYF.

This chain connects TRBV12-3 or TRBV12-4 to TRBJ2-3; D not resolved. Trimming took 4 bases from V and 3 from J, leaving 11 bases between them. This CDR3 contains 14 residues. The CDR3 protein is CASSSSTPTDTQYF. CDR3 coding DNA: TGTGCCAGCAGTTCGTCGACACCTACAGATACGCAGTATTTT.

V and J are TRBV27 and TRBJ1-1, with D hard to call. Trimming took off 5 bases at V and 1 base at J, with 11 bases between the two ends. The CDR3 length is 14 residues. From germline, CDR1 is MNHEY and CDR2 SMNVEV (reference sequence). CDR3 bases: TGTGCCAGCAGTGCCTACACCGAGAACACTGAAGCTTTCTTT. Protein product: CASSAYTENTEAFF.

V gene TRBV4-2 combines with J gene TRBJ2-1; possibly TRBD1 for D (5 bases). Trimming removed 0 bases from V and 0 bases from J, with 9 bases in between. The CDR3 has 16 residues. Germline values: CDR1 LGHNA, CDR2 YNFKEQ. The CDR3 region is CASSQDRGGSYNEQFF. The CDR3, as DNA: TGTGCCAGCAGCCAAGATAGGGGCGGCTCCTACAATGAGCAGTTCTTC.

Written as DNA, the CDR3 is TGTGCCAGCAGCCCTTCGGGTTATCAGCCCCAGCATTTT. This gives the protein CASSPSGYQPQHF. The chain joins TRBV3-1 to TRBJ1-5; D remains unclear. V was cut by 4 bases and J by 5 bases, with 9 bases left in between. CDR3 size: 13 residues. Germline loops: CDR1 LGHDT, CDR2 YNNKEL (reference sequence).

V usage is TRBV12-3 or TRBV12-4 and J usage is TRBJ1-4; 7 nucleotides agree with TRBD1. V was pared by 1 base and J by 7 bases, with 3 bases of the junction left unmatched. This CDR3 spans 14 amino acids. The CDR3 reads CASSLGGTAEKLFF. Here the CDR3 DNA reads TGTGCCAGCAGTTTAGGGGGGACAGCTGAAAAACTGTTTTTT.

The gene calls are TRBV6-1 and TRBJ2-1; TRBD2 matches 8 bases. The V and J ends lost 0 bases and 2 bases, in that order; junction bases with no gene match: 3. Germline loops: CDR1 MNHNS, CDR2 SASEGT. The CDR3 runs to 16 residues. CDR3 in DNA: TGTGCCAGCAGTGAAGCGCCCGGGGGGGCCTACAATGAGCAGTTCTTC. Its protein product is CASSEAPGGAYNEQFF.

As concerns this clonotype: The junction differs from germline at one of its ends, possibly a read error. The chain is built from TRBV27 and TRBJ2-7; no definite D call. The germline V gene encodes CDR1 MNHEY and CDR2 SMNVEV (reference sequence). The CDR3 runs 13 residues. CDR3 nucleotides: TGTGCCGGCAGTCCGAATCTGTACAATGAGCAGTACTTC. Translated: CAGSPNLYNEQYF.

This clonotype was counted at least ten times. The rearrangement joins TRBV29-1 to TRBJ2-5; D may be TRBD1 (6 bases). The V end lost 1 base, the J end lost 4 bases, and 13 bases lay between the germline ends. The CDR3 runs to 14 residues. From germline, CDR1 is SQVTM and CDR2 ANQGSEA. For the CDR3, the DNA is TGCAGCGTTGAAGCCAGGGGAAGAGGAGAGACCCAGTACTTC. Its translation: CSVEARGRGETQYF.

The J gene is TRBJ2-3, the V gene TRBV7-3; TRBD1 matches at 8 bases. CDR3 length equals 16 residues. Per germline, CDR1 SGHTA and CDR2 FQGTGA. The ends lost 5 bases at V and 3 bases at J; junction bases unmatched: 10. CDR3 loop: CASSPVVGTGTDTQYF. CDR3 DNA sequence: TGTGCCAGCAGCCCCGTCGTAGGGACAGGTACAGATACGCAGTATTTT.